This is a list of T cell receptor beta chains from one sample in a study of control samples from healthy donors and cancer patients. Libraries were prepared by immunoSEQ multiplex PCR; TCRdb keeps only in-frame clonotypes and omits some of them. The table has about 120,000 clones, 85% to 95% seen once; the top ten hold around 3.6%. Sequenced material: blood. The receptors shown here come from a man aged 25-40 years in good health. The CDR3 runs from the conserved cysteine through the conserved F or W. The D gene is left open where the match is weak. For some rows the clone size is stated as once, few or many, or as a class when expanded; others skip it.

J | size | V | D | CDR3 | DNA
TRBJ2-2 | . | TRBV4-3 | TRBD2 | CASSQDFGGAGELFF | TGCGCCAGCAGCCAAGACTTCGGGGGGGCCGGGGAGCTGTTTTTT
TRBJ2-5 | . | TRBV18 | . | CASSPLQRAGQETQYF | TGTGCCAGCTCACCATTACAACGGGCAGGACAAGAGACCCAGTACTTC
TRBJ2-5 | . | TRBV4-1 | . | CASSSGGPETQYF | TGCGCCAGCAGTTCCGGGGGGCCGGAGACCCAGTACTTC
TRBJ2-4 | . | TRBV7-2 | TRBD2 | CASSQRGLAGQGNIQYF | TGTGCCAGCAGCCAAAGGGGGCTAGCGGGGCAGGGGAACATTCAGTACTTC
TRBJ1-1 | . | TRBV24-1 | . | CATSAGGNTEAFF | TGTGCCACCAGCGCAGGCGGGAACACTGAAGCTTTCTTT
TRBJ2-1 | . | TRBV5-6 | . | CASSSGPYNEQFF | TGTGCCAGCTCCTCCGGGCCCTACAATGAGCAGTTCTTC
TRBJ2-3 | . | TRBV18 | . | CASSPGLTDTQYF | TGTGCCAGCTCCCCCGGGCTCACAGATACGCAGTATTTT
TRBJ1-5 | . | TRBV10-1 | . | CASSERQDSNQPQHF | TGCGCCAGCAGTGAGCGGCAGGATAGCAATCAGCCCCAGCATTTT
TRBJ2-3 | . | TRBV2 | TRBD2 | CASSGAGGPTDTQYF | TGTGCCAGCAGTGGGGCGGGGGGGCCGACAGATACGCAGTATTTT
TRBJ2-2 | . | TRBV4-3 | . | CASSLGGRQAGELFF | TGCGCCAGCAGTCTCGGAGGGAGACAGGCCGGGGAGCTGTTTTTT
TRBJ1-3 | . | TRBV6-1 | . | CASSALAGSSGNTIYF | TGTGCCAGCAGTGCCCTGGCGGGTTCCTCTGGAAACACCATATATTTT
TRBJ1-5 | . | TRBV27 | . | CASSLTAQGHQPQHF | TGTGCCAGCAGTTTAACGGCCCAGGGTCATCAGCCCCAGCATTTT
TRBJ2-2 | . | TRBV3-1/TRBV3-2 | . | CASSLGGVAGELFF | TGTGCCAGCAGCCTCGGCGGGGTTGCCGGGGAGCTGTTTTTT
TRBJ1-5 | once | TRBV7-2 | . | CASSLTGNSNQPQHF | TGTGCCAGCAGCTTGACAGGTAATAGCAATCAGCCCCAGCATTTT
TRBJ1-2 | . | TRBV24-1 | TRBD1 | CATSPDRGLNGYTF | TGTGCCACCAGTCCAGACAGGGGGCTTAATGGCTACACCTTC
TRBJ2-7 | . | TRBV4-1 | TRBD1 | CASSQVGTGSHEQYF | TGCGCCAGCAGCCAAGTAGGGACAGGGTCCCACGAGCAGTACTTC
TRBJ2-3 | . | TRBV4-3 | . | CASSPRGGGARADTQYF | TGCGCCAGCAGCCCTCGTGGCGGGGGCGCGAGGGCAGATACGCAGTATTTT
TRBJ2-7 | . | TRBV9 | TRBD1 | CASSAGTGSSYEQYF | TGTGCCAGCAGCGCCGGGACAGGGTCCTCCTACGAGCAGTACTTC
TRBJ2-1 | once | TRBV10-3 | TRBD1 | CAISADRGLYNEQFF | TGTGCCATCAGTGCCGACAGGGGGCTCTACAATGAGCAGTTCTTC
TRBJ1-1 | . | TRBV11-2 | . | CASSSFTGTNTEAFF | TGTGCCAGCAGCTCCTTTACCGGTACGAACACTGAAGCTTTCTTT
TRBJ1-1 | . | TRBV5-4 | . | CASSLRGARTEAFF | TGTGCCAGCAGCTTGCGGGGGGCGCGGACTGAAGCTTTCTTT
TRBJ1-1 | . | TRBV6-5 | . | CASSPQGWSTEAFF | TGTGCCAGCAGTCCCCAGGGTTGGAGCACTGAAGCTTTCTTT
TRBJ1-4 | . | TRBV4-2 | TRBD1 | CASSQGQGREKLFF | TGTGCCAGCAGCCAAGGACAGGGTAGGGAAAAACTGTTTTTT
TRBJ1-2 | . | TRBV6-5 | . | CASGEPNYGYTF | TGTGCCAGCGGGGAGCCTAACTATGGCTACACCTTC
TRBJ1-4 | . | TRBV18 | TRBD1 | CASSPGRGRDEKLFF | TGTGCCAGCTCACCAGGAAGGGGGCGCGATGAAAAACTGTTTTTT
TRBJ1-6 | . | TRBV6-5 | TRBD1 | CASGTGAPLHF | TGTGCCAGCGGAACAGGGGCACCCCTCCACTTT
TRBJ1-6 | . | TRBV27 | . | CASSLRAPGNSPLHF | TGTGCCAGCAGTCTCCGGGCTCCAGGGAATTCACCCCTCCACTTT
TRBJ1-2 | . | TRBV28 | . | CASRPGRGPSYGYTF | TGTGCCAGCAGGCCAGGCAGGGGCCCCTCCTATGGCTACACCTTC
TRBJ2-7 | . | TRBV19 | TRBD1 | CASSSRGRTYEQYF | TGTGCCAGTAGTAGCAGGGGGCGGACCTACGAGCAGTACTTC
TRBJ2-2 | . | TRBV6-6 | . | CASGTRQRFTGELFF | TGTGCCAGCGGAACCCGACAGCGATTCACCGGGGAGCTGTTTTTT
TRBJ2-1 | few | TRBV7-2 | TRBD1 | CASSPTGQAYNEQFF | TGTGCCAGCAGCCCTACGGGACAGGCGTACAATGAGCAGTTCTTC
TRBJ2-1 | . | TRBV5-1 | TRBD2 | CASSLTSGGSYNEQFF | TGCGCCAGCAGCTTAACTAGCGGGGGCTCCTACAATGAGCAGTTCTTC
TRBJ2-5 | . | TRBV10-3 | . | CAISQQERETQYF | TGTGCCATCAGTCAACAGGAGAGGGAGACCCAGTACTTC
TRBJ2-6 | . | TRBV7-9 | . | CASLGTSGSSGANVLTF | TGTGCCAGCCTTGGCACCAGCGGATCGTCTGGGGCCAACGTCCTGACTTTC
TRBJ1-3 | . | TRBV7-8 | . | CASSFLASTGNTIYF | TGTGCCAGCAGTTTTCTCGCCTCCACTGGAAACACCATATATTTT
TRBJ2-7 | . | TRBV29-1 | TRBD1 | CSVSGQGAYEQYF | TGCAGCGTGTCGGGGCAGGGGGCTTACGAGCAGTACTTC
TRBJ2-2 | few | TRBV11-3 | . | CASSPGGPTTGELFF | TGTGCCAGCAGCCCCGGGGGCCCCACCACCGGGGAGCTGTTTTTT
TRBJ2-3 | once | TRBV4-3 | TRBD2 | CASSQRAGGSDTQYF | TGCGCCAGCAGCCAGCGAGCGGGGGGGAGTGATACGCAGTATTTT
TRBJ2-7 | . | TRBV4-1 | . | CASSQQKTRSFSYEQYF | TGCGCCAGCAGCCAACAAAAGACTCGTAGCTTCTCCTACGAGCAGTACTTC
TRBJ1-1 | . | TRBV10-1 | . | CASSNRRGDTEAFF | TGCGCCAGCAGTAACCGTCGGGGTGACACTGAAGCTTTCTTT
TRBJ2-7 | . | TRBV27 | . | CASTQLTWYEQYF | TGTGCCAGCACACAATTAACTTGGTACGAGCAGTACTTC
TRBJ1-1 | . | TRBV21-1 | . | CASSKERGESTEAFF | TGTGCCAGCAGCAAAGAGAGGGGCGAGAGCACTGAAGCTTTCTTT
TRBJ1-1 | . | TRBV28 | . | CASSLYRYIISPGTEAFF | TGTGCCAGCAGTTTATACAGATATATCATTAGCCCCGGCACTGAAGCTTTCTTT
TRBJ2-3 | few | TRBV6-4 | TRBD1 | CASSEFGTGIADTQYF | TGTGCCAGCAGTGAATTTGGGACAGGGATCGCAGATACGCAGTATTTT
TRBJ2-7 | . | TRBV3-1/TRBV3-2 | TRBD2 | CASSHVKRGLNYEQYF | TGTGCCAGCAGCCACGTTAAGCGGGGGCTAAACTACGAGCAGTACTTC
TRBJ1-4 | . | TRBV6-5 | . | CASSRDVGEKLFF | TGTGCCAGCAGTCGGGACGTTGGTGAAAAACTGTTTTTT
TRBJ2-3 | . | TRBV4-1 | TRBD2 | CASSQDRWTSGTDTQYF | TGCGCCAGCAGCCAAGATAGGTGGACTAGCGGCACAGATACGCAGTATTTT
TRBJ1-6 | . | TRBV4-3 | . | CASSQVGVSPLHF | TGCGCCAGCAGCCAAGTCGGTGTTTCACCCCTCCACTTT